This entry lists 26 T cell receptor beta chains sequenced from one sample in a study of shared clonotypes between healthy human individuals (dated by TCRdb to the early 2020s). The library was obtained by the immunoSEQ multiplex PCR assay. As stored in TCRdb, this immuneACCESS dataset retains in-frame rearrangements with V and J assigned. A fraction of the clones does not appear; measured against another copy, unresolved V genes explain less than half of the discrepancy, and the remainder lacks a known reason. The sample yields 600,000 to 750,000 clones; over 55% were counted once. The ten largest clones add up to approximately 1.8% of the sample. Sequenced input: memory CD4+ T cells sorted from blood. Sample cell subset or site, as interpreted from the label and publication: CD45RA-negative fraction. These TCRs come from a woman aged 30 to 39 in good health.

The rearrangement joins TRBV5-1 to TRBJ2-5, with D perhaps matching TRBD1 (6 bases). From germline, CDR1 is SGHRS and CDR2 YFSETQ. The CDR3 contains 16 residues. Trimming shortened V by 4 bases and J by 5 bases, and 21 bases separated the two germline ends. The CDR3 reads CASSRMGHRDAETQYF. The CDR3 nucleotides are TGCGCCAGCAGCCGTATGGGGCACAGGGATGCCGAGACCCAGTACTTC.

There are a few counts of this clone. The rearrangement joins TRBV5-1 to TRBJ2-3; TRBD2 aligns across 9 bases. Germline V gives CDR1 SGHRS, CDR2 YFSETQ. Trimming removed 4 bases from V and 4 bases from J; junction bases left unmatched: 13. There are 17 residues in the CDR3. Here the CDR3 reads CASSEFGGRAISDTQYF. The CDR3 DNA follows: TGCGCCAGCAGCGAGTTCGGCGGGAGGGCCATCTCAGATACGCAGTATTTT.

The V and J genes are TRBV6-1 and TRBJ2-7; the D gene is possibly TRBD1 (5 bases). V was trimmed by 2 bases and J by 0 bases, leaving 17 bases between them. The germline V gene encodes CDR1 MNHNS and CDR2 SASEGT. The CDR3 covers 17 residues. The DNA of the CDR3 is TGTGCCAGCAGTGAATATTTTCGGGCAGGGCGCTCCTACGAGCAGTACTTC. This translates into CASSEYFRAGRSYEQYF.

This sequence joins TRBV6-4 and TRBJ1-2; possible D gene TRBD1, 5 bases. V lost 4 bases and J 5 bases, leaving 11 bases between the germline ends. Germline V gives CDR1 MRHNA, CDR2 SNTAGT. The CDR3 length is 13 residues. The CDR3 nucleotides are TGTGCCAGCAGTGTGGGCGCAGGGTATGGCTACACCTTC. It is translated as CASSVGAGYGYTF.

This chain connects TRBV18 to TRBJ2-2; 11 bases are a match to TRBD2. V was pared by 2 bases and J by 4 bases, with 9 bases of the junction left unmatched. CDR1 is KGHSH, CDR2 LQKENI, per germline. The CDR3 runs to 18 residues. For the CDR3, the DNA is TGTGCCAGCTCACCAGTAGAACTAGCGGGAGCGGGCACCGGGGAGCTGTTTTTT. Translated: CASSPVELAGAGTGELFF.

The chain recombines TRBV5-5 with TRBJ2-5; maybe TRBD1 (5 bases). The germline V and J ends were trimmed by 4 bases and 7 bases, with 11 bases remaining between them. The V gene's germline CDR1 is SGHKS and CDR2 YYEKEE (reference sequence). The CDR3 runs 12 residues. CDR3 sequence (DNA): TGTGCCAGCAGCCAAGGGGTTCCGACCCAGTACTTC. Its translation is CASSQGVPTQYF. Full variable domain (missing parts from reference TRBV5-5 and TRBJ2-5): DAGVTQSPTHLIKTRGQQVTLRCSPISGHKSVSWYQQVLGQGPQFIFQYYEKEERGRGNFPDRFSARQFPNYSSELNVNALLLGDSALYLCASSQGVPTQYFGPGTRLLVL.

Turning to this clone: Other DNA sequences within the sample encode an identical CDR3. V and J are TRBV10-3 and TRBJ2-7; 8 positions agree with TRBD2. The V gene end was trimmed by 8 bases and the J gene end by 1 base; junction bases not matched to a gene: 4. Germline CDR1 reads ENHRY; CDR2 reads SYGVKD. The CDR3 contains 13 residues. The CDR3 spells CAISAGGSYEQYF. As DNA, the CDR3 is TGTGCCATCTCTGCGGGAGGTTCCTACGAGCAGTACTTC.

The chain has TRBV7-3 and TRBJ1-5; no reliable D call. Germline V gene sequence: CDR1 SGHTA, CDR2 FQGTGA. This CDR3 comprises 14 residues. Deletions cut 5 bases from V and 0 bases from J, with 8 bases between. CDR3 protein: CASSRTDSNQPQHF. Here the CDR3 DNA reads TGTGCCAGCAGCCGGACTGATAGCAATCAGCCCCAGCATTTT. The whole variable domain, remainder taken from reference TRBV7-3 and TRBJ1-5, is GAGVSQTPSNKVTEKGKYVELRCDPISGHTALYWYRQSLGQGPEFLIYFQGTGAADDSGLPNDRFFAVRPEGSVSTLKIQRTERGDSAVYLCASSRTDSNQPQHFGDGTRLSIL.

A single count supports this clone. The chain employs TRBV5-1 and TRBJ2-5; 10 positions match TRBD2. The CDR3 spans 14 residues. In germline, CDR1 is SGHRS, CDR2 YFSETQ. J was trimmed by 3 bases and V by 5 bases; bases with no gene match: 4. The CDR3 loop reads CASSRGLAEETQYF. The CDR3 nucleotides read TGCGCCAGCAGTCGAGGACTAGCGGAAGAGACCCAGTACTTC.

The chain carries TRBV6-1 and TRBJ2-7, with D possibly TRBD2 on 6 matching bases. The CDR3 consists of 15 residues. Germline lookup yields CDR1 MNHNS and CDR2 SASEGT. With 6 bases removed from V and 0 bases from J, the gap between germline ends came to 15 bases. CDR3 residues: CASSSGWEASYEQYF. The CDR3 DNA is TGTGCCAGCAGCTCAGGGTGGGAGGCCTCCTACGAGCAGTACTTC.

V is TRBV7-2 and J is TRBJ1-4; D is uncertain. V lost 1 base and J lost 3, with 9 bases in between. Germline CDR1 SGHTA, CDR2 FQGNSA. The length of the CDR3 is 15 residues. CDR3 in amino acids: CASSLVAGSNEKLFF. The CDR3 nucleotides read TGTGCCAGCAGCTTAGTGGCGGGTTCTAATGAAAAACTGTTTTTT.

V is TRBV20-1 and J is TRBJ1-2; D perhaps matches TRBD1 (6 bases). Germline-derived CDR1 and CDR2 are DFQATT and SNEGSKA (reference sequence). V lost 6 bases to trimming and J lost 8 bases, with 13 bases between them. The CDR3 runs 11 residues. The CDR3 DNA reads TGCAGTGCCACCAGGGGAAGCGGCTACACCTTC. Amino acids: CSATRGSGYTF.

The chain combines TRBV13 with TRBJ1-2; possibly TRBD1 for D (6 bases). The CDR3 has 14 amino acids. V lost 5 bases and J lost 4, with 14 bases in between. The germline CDR1 and CDR2 sequences are PRHDT and FYEKMQ (reference sequence). CDR3: CASSAATGTYGYTF. CDR3 in DNA: TGTGCCAGCAGCGCCGCGACAGGTACCTATGGCTACACCTTC. Full variable domain (remainder filled in from reference TRBV13 and TRBJ1-2): AAGVIQSPRHLIKEKRETATLKCYPIPRHDTVYWYQQGPGQDPQFLISFYEKMQSDKGSIPDRFSAQQFSDYHSELNMSSLELGDSALYFCASSAATGTYGYTFGSGTRLTVV.

V usage is TRBV7-3 and J usage is TRBJ2-2, with TRBD2 identical over 7 bases. V was pared by 3 bases and J by 3 bases, with 7 bases of the junction left unmatched. CDR1 is SGHTA, CDR2 FQGTGA, per germline. This CDR3 contains 16 residues. CDR3 nucleotides: TGTGCCAGCAGCTTGGGTAGCGGGTCCTACACCGGGGAGCTGTTTTTT. Its translation: CASSLGSGSYTGELFF.

About this clone itself: With only one base between it and a far larger clone, this is likely a read error. The same CDR3 is also encoded by other DNA sequences in this sample. The gene calls are TRBV6-5 and TRBJ2-3, with TRBD1 as a possible D gene (5 bases). The CDR3 covers 12 residues. CDR1 and CDR2 (germline): MNHEY, SVGAGI. CDR3 sequence reads: CASSDSGDTQYF. CDR3 coding DNA: TGTGCCAGCAGTGACTCAGGGGATACGCAGTATTTT.

V usage is TRBV12-5 and J usage is TRBJ2-2; a weak D match, TRBD2 (5 bases). Trimming pared 2 bases from V and 9 bases from J, leaving 10 bases between. CDR1 is LGHNT and CDR2 is FRNRAP in the germline V gene. The CDR3 is 13 residues long. The CDR3, as DNA: TGTGCTAGTGGTTTGCAGGAGGCCAGGGAGCTGTTTTTT. Translating gives CASGLQEARELFF.

The chain combines TRBV6-1 with TRBJ1-2; 8 positions agree with TRBD1. Per germline, CDR1 MNHNS and CDR2 SASEGT. The ends lost 6 bases at V and 2 bases at J; junction bases unmatched: 5. The CDR3 spans 14 residues. This CDR3 is CASSQGQGNYGYTF. CDR3 in DNA: TGTGCCAGCAGCCAAGGACAGGGAAACTATGGCTACACCTTC.

DNA for the CDR3: TGTGCCAGCGGGGGGCAGGGGCGTTTCGGAAACACCATATATTTT. Its protein is CASGGQGRFGNTIYF. The chain joins TRBV6-6 to TRBJ1-3; tentatively, D is TRBD1 (6 bases). The CDR3 length is 15 residues. CDR1 and CDR2 from the germline V gene are MNHNY and SVGAGI (reference sequence). V lost 8 bases and J 4 bases, leaving 18 bases between the germline ends.

V usage is TRBV15 and J usage is TRBJ1-5; the match to TRBD1 covers 7 bases. The CDR3 contains 16 residues. Germline CDR1 reads LNHNV; CDR2 reads YYDKDF (reference sequence). The V segment lost 0 bases and the J segment 1 base; nucleotides outside the gene matches: 3. The CDR3 DNA reads as TGTGCCACCAGCAGAGATAGACAGGGAAGCAATCAGCCCCAGCATTTT. Translating gives CATSRDRQGSNQPQHF.

This rearrangement joins TRBV5-8 to TRBJ2-5, with 9 bases lining up with TRBD1. V lost 6 bases and J lost 3; bases outside the gene matches: 15. The germline gives CDR1 SGHTS, CDR2 YDEGEE. This CDR3 comprises 17 residues. This CDR3 is CASTFLVWRQGEETQYF. The CDR3 nucleotides are TGTGCCAGCACCTTTTTGGTCTGGCGACAGGGGGAAGAGACCCAGTACTTC.

The chain carries TRBV5-1 and TRBJ2-3, with TRBD2 identical over 7 bases. Per the germline V gene, CDR1 is SGHRS and CDR2 is YFSETQ. The CDR3 loop spans 16 amino acids. The V gene end was trimmed by 2 bases and the J gene end by 5 bases; junction bases not matched to a gene: 11. CDR3 sequence: CASSFAGEIGRDTQYF. The CDR3 region has the DNA TGCGCCAGCAGCTTTGCGGGAGAAATCGGGAGAGATACGCAGTATTTT.

With respect to this clone: One junction end does not reproduce the germline sequence, and a read error may be involved. J is TRBJ2-7 and V is TRBV5-8, with D perhaps assigned TRBD1 or TRBD2 (5 bases each). The CDR3 is 12 amino acids. Germline V gene sequence: CDR1 SGHTS, CDR2 YDEGEE. This chain's CDR3 is CASSVPGPIIRF. DNA for the CDR3: TGTGCCAGCAGCGTACCGGGACCCATAATACGGTTC.

The chain joins TRBV10-3 to TRBJ2-1; 9 bases map to TRBD1. Germline values: CDR1 ENHRY, CDR2 SYGVKD. V gave up 3 bases and J gave up 6 bases; unmatched junction bases: 9. The length of the CDR3 is 16 residues. The CDR3 DNA follows: TGTGCCATCAGTGACCCCGGGACAGGGAGGCTCAATGAGCAGTTCTTC. This gives the protein CAISDPGTGRLNEQFF.

The rearrangement joins TRBV9 to TRBJ2-1, with TRBD1 matching 9 bases. Looked up from germline, CDR1 is SGDLS and CDR2 is YYNGEE. The CDR3 is 16 residues long. V dropped 3 bases and J dropped 4; count of bases not matched to a gene: 8. The CDR3 region is CASSARNRGRYNEQFF. CDR3 nucleotides: TGTGCCAGCAGCGCGAGAAACAGGGGGCGATACAATGAGCAGTTCTTC.

The chain links TRBV4-2 to TRBJ2-7; 11 bases map to TRBD1. The V segment lost 4 bases and the J segment 4 bases; nucleotides outside the gene matches: 6. The CDR3 consists of 15 residues. From germline, CDR1 is LGHNA and CDR2 YNFKEQ. The CDR3 DNA reads as TGTGCCAGCAGCCCGGGACAGGGGGTGAGGTACGAGCAGTACTTC. Translation: CASSPGQGVRYEQYF.

J is TRBJ1-2 and V is TRBV30; 11 bases are a match to TRBD1. Unmatched junction bases numbered 7, after V lost 2 bases and J lost 2 bases. The CDR3 is made up of 16 amino acids. Germline CDR1 is GTSNPN and CDR2 is SVGIG (reference sequence). CDR3 DNA: TGTGCCTGGAGTCGACTCGGGACAGGGGGAAACTATGGCTACACCTTC. Translating gives CAWSRLGTGGNYGYTF.